The 28 T cell receptor beta chains below all came from one sample that was sequenced in a study of blood T cell repertoires in COVID-19. TCRdb's copy holds only in-frame clones and misses some; the assay was immunoSEQ multiplex PCR. The sample contains about 120,000 clones, around 80% of which appear only once. Sequencing was done on a sample of peripheral blood. The source is a woman in her fifties or sixties with acute or convalescent COVID-19.

The chain's CDR3 is CSVGDRAKYGYTF. CDR3 nucleotides: TGCAGCGTTGGGGACAGGGCGAAATACGGCTACACCTTC. The V call is TRBV29-1, the J call TRBJ1-2, with 9 nucleotides matching TRBD1. The germline gives CDR1 SQVTM, CDR2 ANQGSEA. V lost 4 bases and J lost 8; bases outside the gene matches: 8. The CDR3 length is 13 residues.

The chain links TRBV9 to TRBJ2-3; D gene ambiguous. This CDR3 is 13 amino acids long. Looked up from germline, CDR1 is SGDLS and CDR2 is YYNGEE. The V end was cut by 2 bases, the J end by 3 bases, with 7 bases between. The CDR3 coding sequence is TGTGCCAGCAGCGTTGACTGGACAGATACGCAGTATTTT. Protein: CASSVDWTDTQYF.

This clone was seen a handful of times. V usage is TRBV6-5 and J usage is TRBJ2-1; 8 bases agree with TRBD2. The trim removed 5 bases at V and 9 bases at J, leaving 9 bases unmatched. CDR1 and CDR2 (germline): MNHEY, SVGAGI. The CDR3 sequence is 14 residues long. CDR3 sequence reads: CASSPSGTSTEQFF. The DNA of the CDR3 is TGTGCCAGCAGTCCGTCCGGGACTAGTACTGAGCAGTTCTTC.

The CDR3 coding sequence is TGTGCCAGCAGCTCGGGACAGCCTAATGAAAAACTGTTTTTT. It encodes CASSSGQPNEKLFF. This chain connects TRBV7-6 to TRBJ1-4; 7 bases agree with TRBD1. J lost 3 bases, V lost 4 bases, and 2 bases had no gene match. The V gene's germline CDR1 is SGHVS and CDR2 FNYEAQ. The CDR3 runs 14 residues.

V gene TRBV19 combines with J gene TRBJ1-2, with D perhaps matching TRBD1 (6 bases). Germline V lookup: CDR1 LNHDA, CDR2 SQIVND (reference sequence). The length of the CDR3 is 13 residues. Trimming removed 6 bases at V and 4 bases at J, with 12 bases between. The CDR3 spells CASSDRSRYGYTF. Here the CDR3 DNA reads TGTGCCAGTAGCGACAGGTCCCGCTATGGCTACACCTTC.

The J gene is TRBJ2-1, the V gene TRBV18, with TRBD1 as a possible D gene (6 bases). CDR3 length equals 12 residues. Per germline, CDR1 KGHSH and CDR2 LQKENI. Trimming took off 6 bases at V and 7 bases at J, with 10 bases between the two ends. Written as DNA, the CDR3 is TGTGCCAGCTCGTCCCAGGGGAATGAGCAGTTCTTC. Encoded protein: CASSSQGNEQFF.

This clone came up a few times. The CDR3 region is CASSTRQGSGYTF. In DNA form, the CDR3 reads TGTGCCAGCAGCACTCGACAGGGCAGTGGCTACACCTTC. V is TRBV12-3 or TRBV12-4 and J is TRBJ1-2; 7 bases agree with TRBD1. This CDR3 region has 13 residues. V trimming: 6 bases; J trimming: 7 bases; junction bases outside the gene matches: 8.

The chain employs TRBV29-1 and TRBJ1-1; 10 nucleotides line up with TRBD1. The CDR3 spans 11 residues. J lost 11 bases, V lost 8 bases, and 8 bases had no gene match. Germline lookup yields CDR1 SQVTM and CDR2 ANQGSEA. Here the CDR3 DNA reads TGCAGCCTGTGGACAGGGGGATTCGCTTTCTTT. Translated: CSLWTGGFAFF.

CDR3 protein: CASSLAVVAEAFF. The CDR3 DNA reads as TGTGCCAGCAGTTTAGCGGTAGTCGCTGAAGCTTTCTTT. The genes are TRBV12-3 or TRBV12-4 and TRBJ1-1; D not certain. Trimming left V 0 bases short and J 6 bases short, with 8 bases between. CDR3 length: 13 residues.

The chain uses TRBV3-1 (or the pseudogene TRBV3-2) and TRBJ2-7; 12 nucleotides line up with TRBD2. Germline V gene data show CDR1 as LGHDT and CDR2 as YNNKEL (reference sequence). Losses at the gene ends were 4 bases for V and 2 bases for J; bases not matched to a gene: 6. The CDR3 covers 16 residues. CDR3 sequence: CASSRGTSGPTYEQYF. In nucleotides, the CDR3 is TGTGCCAGCAGCCGCGGGACTAGCGGGCCCACCTACGAGCAGTACTTC.

The chain couples TRBV9 to TRBJ2-1; 7 nucleotides align to TRBD1. This CDR3 contains 15 residues. J lost 4 bases, V lost 3 bases, and 7 bases had no gene match. Germline values: CDR1 SGDLS, CDR2 YYNGEE. CDR3 sequence: CASSARQGRYNEQFF. The CDR3 nucleotides are TGTGCCAGCAGCGCCCGACAGGGAAGGTACAATGAGCAGTTCTTC.

J is TRBJ2-2 and V is TRBV19, with D possibly being TRBD1 (6 bases). The ends were cut back, 4 bases at V and 1 base at J, with 13 bases in the middle. Germline V gene sequence: CDR1 LNHDA, CDR2 SQIVND (reference sequence). This CDR3 comprises 16 residues. The DNA of the CDR3 is TGTGCCAGTAGTAACGGCTGGGGGCGGAACACCGGGGAGCTGTTTTTT. Translation gives CASSNGWGRNTGELFF.

This clone was observed once. The chain combines TRBV5-1 with TRBJ1-4; D is unresolved. CDR1 and CDR2 (germline): SGHRS, YFSETQ. V was clipped by 0 bases and J by 8 bases, with 14 bases between them. The CDR3 is 15 residues long. The CDR3 DNA follows: TGCGCCAGCAGCTTGGATGTAACTTCCATCGAAAAACTGTTTTTT. Translating it yields CASSLDVTSIEKLFF.

This chain uses TRBV30 with TRBJ1-1; TRBD1 might be the D (6 bases). V was clipped by 0 bases and J by 5 bases, with 7 bases between them. CDR1 and CDR2 from the germline V gene are GTSNPN and SVGIG (reference sequence). The CDR3 length is 12 residues. In DNA form, the CDR3 reads TGTGCCTGGAGTGTAAGGGGGACTGAAGCTTTCTTT. Translated, it gives CAWSVRGTEAFF.

The rearrangement uses TRBV7-6 and TRBJ2-5; maybe TRBD2 (6 bases). This CDR3 is built from 15 residues. The germline gives CDR1 SGHVS, CDR2 FNYEAQ. Trimming shortened V by 4 bases and J by 0 bases, and 12 bases separated the two germline ends. The CDR3 sequence: CASSSGVGNQETQYF. In nucleotides, the CDR3 is TGTGCCAGCAGCTCGGGGGTGGGGAACCAAGAGACCCAGTACTTC.

The chain combines TRBV7-2 with TRBJ2-3; 8 nucleotides agree with TRBD1. Unmatched junction bases numbered 5, after V lost 3 bases and J lost 6 bases. Germline CDR1 SGHTA, CDR2 FQGNSA. The CDR3 spans 14 residues. CDR3 nucleotides: TGTGCCAGCAGCTTCAGGGGGCCTTCGGATACGCAGTATTTT. It specifies CASSFRGPSDTQYF.

The chain has TRBV24-1 and TRBJ2-1, with 7 bases lining up with TRBD2. V lost 9 bases and J lost 9; bases outside the gene matches: 10. The germline V gene encodes CDR1 KGHDR and CDR2 SFDVKD. This CDR3 is built from 13 residues. CDR3 sequence reads: CATPRVAGVEQFF. CDR3 bases: TGTGCCACCCCCCGCGTTGCGGGAGTTGAGCAGTTCTTC.

The CDR3 protein is CASSRGQQHRDEQYF. The CDR3 DNA follows: TGCGCCAGCAGCCGGGGACAGCAACACCGGGACGAGCAGTACTTC. V is TRBV4-1 and J is TRBJ2-7; 7 bases align to TRBD1. CDR1 MGHRA and CDR2 YSYEKL come from the germline V gene. The junction had 11 bases not matched to a gene; V was cut back by 4 bases and J by 5 bases. The CDR3 length is 15 residues.

The chain joins TRBV11-2 to TRBJ2-5, with D perhaps TRBD2 (7 bases). Germline lookup yields CDR1 SGHAT and CDR2 FQNNGV. This CDR3 region has 15 residues. The germline V and J ends were trimmed by 5 bases and 1 base, with 14 bases remaining between them. The CDR3 loop is CASSARGTPQETQYF. The CDR3, as DNA: TGTGCCAGCAGCGCGCGGGGGACACCCCAAGAGACCCAGTACTTC.

The rearrangement uses TRBV14 and TRBJ1-2; D perhaps matches TRBD1 (6 bases). Per the germline V gene, CDR1 is SGHDN and CDR2 is FVKESK. V was shortened by 0 bases and J by 7 bases, with 15 bases between the two germline ends. The CDR3 sequence is 15 residues long. The CDR3 sequence is CASSQDTTGFSGYTF. CDR3 DNA: TGTGCCAGCAGCCAAGATACCACAGGGTTTTCTGGCTACACCTTC.

This chain connects TRBV28 to TRBJ2-3, with 7 bases identical to TRBD2. The CDR3 spans 14 residues. CDR1 MDHEN and CDR2 SYDVKM come from the germline V gene. J lost 4 bases, V lost 5 bases, and 6 bases had no gene match. In nucleotides, the CDR3 is TGTGCCAGCAGTCCACTTGGACTAGCAGATACGCAGTATTTT. Translating gives CASSPLGLADTQYF.

The rearrangement links TRBV18 to TRBJ1-3; the D gene is possibly TRBD1 (5 bases). The CDR3 length is 14 residues. Trimming shortened V by 2 bases and J by 2 bases, and 7 bases separated the two germline ends. Germline V gene sequence: CDR1 KGHSH, CDR2 LQKENI. CDR3 protein: CASSPGATGNTIYF. For the CDR3, the DNA is TGTGCCAGCTCACCAGGGGCCACTGGAAACACCATATATTTT.

The CDR3 DNA is TGTGCCAGCAGTACAGCAGGGGGCCTCGGGGAAAAACTGTTTTTT. Translated, it gives CASSTAGGLGEKLFF. The chain employs TRBV6-5 and TRBJ1-4, with 8 bases identical to TRBD1. CDR1 is MNHEY, CDR2 SVGAGI, per germline. The CDR3 length is 15 residues. V gave up 5 bases and J gave up 8 bases; unmatched junction bases: 10.

This chain uses TRBV6-2 or TRBV6-3 with TRBJ2-3, with TRBD1 as a possible D gene (6 bases). Germline assignment: CDR1 MNHEY and CDR2 SVGEGT. V was trimmed by 4 bases and J by 3 bases, leaving 11 bases between them. The CDR3 runs 14 residues. This CDR3 reads CASSLRGLTDTQYF. The CDR3 DNA reads TGTGCCAGCAGTTTAAGGGGGTTGACAGATACGCAGTATTTT.

This clone has a single count. The V call is TRBV7-9, the J call TRBJ1-1; D possibly corresponds to TRBD1 (5 bases). V was shortened by 3 bases and J by 4 bases, with 9 bases between the two germline ends. Germline V lookup: CDR1 SEHNR, CDR2 FQNEAQ (reference sequence). This CDR3 spans 13 amino acids. This chain's CDR3 is CASSLGGITEAFF. As DNA, the CDR3 is TGTGCCAGCAGCTTGGGGGGAATCACTGAAGCTTTCTTT.

V gene TRBV6-5 combines with J gene TRBJ1-3; TRBD1 agrees at 8 bases. J was trimmed by 7 bases and V by 0 bases; bases with no gene match: 5. Germline V gene sequence: CDR1 MNHEY, CDR2 SVGAGI. The CDR3 extends over 15 amino acids. DNA of the CDR3: TGTGCCAGCAGTTACTCCAAACGGACAGGGAACACCATATATTTT. The encoded protein is CASSYSKRTGNTIYF.

This sequence joins TRBV27 and TRBJ1-3; TRBD1 might be the D (5 bases). Trimming stripped 7 bases from V and 3 bases from J, with 13 bases between. The CDR3 length is 14 residues. CDR1 and CDR2 from the germline V gene are MNHEY and SMNVEV (reference sequence). The CDR3 spells CASMVGVGGNTIYF. Here the CDR3 DNA reads TGTGCCAGCATGGTAGGGGTTGGTGGAAACACCATATATTTT.

This chain joins TRBV6-5 and TRBJ2-7; tentatively, D is TRBD1 (5 bases). The V end lost 5 bases, the J end lost 0 bases, and 8 bases lay between the germline ends. This CDR3 is built from 13 residues. Germline assignment: CDR1 MNHEY and CDR2 SVGAGI. CDR3 DNA sequence: TGTGCCAGCAGTCGACAGAGCTCCTACGAGCAGTACTTC. This translates into CASSRQSSYEQYF.